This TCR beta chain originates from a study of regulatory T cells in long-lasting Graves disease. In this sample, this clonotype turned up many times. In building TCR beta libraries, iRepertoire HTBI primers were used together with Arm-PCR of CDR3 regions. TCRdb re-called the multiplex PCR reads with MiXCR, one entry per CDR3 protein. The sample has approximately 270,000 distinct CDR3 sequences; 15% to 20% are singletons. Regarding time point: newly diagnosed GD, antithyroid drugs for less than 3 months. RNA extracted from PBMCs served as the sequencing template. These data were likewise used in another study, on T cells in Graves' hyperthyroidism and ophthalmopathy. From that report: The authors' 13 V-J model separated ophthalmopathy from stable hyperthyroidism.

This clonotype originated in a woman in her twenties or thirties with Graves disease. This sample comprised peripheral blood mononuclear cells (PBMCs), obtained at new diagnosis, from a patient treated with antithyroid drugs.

CDR3 nucleotide sequence: TGTGCCAGCGTCACCGGGACAGGTGGACGCGGCTACACCTTC. This codes for CASVTGTGGRGYTF. The chain links TRBV5-8 to TRBJ1-2; TRBD1 aligns across 8 bases. The CDR3 has 14 residues. V dropped 7 bases and J dropped 8; count of bases not matched to a gene: 13. Per germline, CDR1 SGHTS and CDR2 YDEGEE. Combining the CDR3 with reference TRBV5-8 and TRBJ1-2 gives the whole variable domain EAGVTQSPTHLIKTRGQQATLRCSPISGHTSVYWYQQALGLGLQFLLWYDEGEERNRGNFPPRFSGRQFPNYSSELNVNALELEDSALYLCASVTGTGGRGYTFGSGTRLTVV.